The TCR beta chain under discussion was sequenced for a study of CD8 T cells in Susac syndrome. Roughly 0.45 to 1 ug RNA was reverse transcribed with random hexamers. TCR beta CDR3 was amplified by immunoSEQ covering 54 Vbeta and 13 Jbeta. TCRdb itself ran the immunoSEQ multiplex PCR reads through MiXCR, one entry per CDR3 protein. The sample lists tens of thousands of distinct CDR3 sequences; 90% to 95% were seen once. TCR beta from blood CD8+ and CD4+ T cells was sequenced. Purification of the CD8+ and CD4+ T cells relied on negative isolation, and TEMRA cells underwent FACS enrichment. CDR3 length: 13 amino acids. V was trimmed by 4 bases and J by 4 bases, leaving 10 bases between them. Germline V lookup: CDR1 LGHDT, CDR2 YNNKEL (reference sequence).

This clonotype originated in a human donor with Susac syndrome. The chain couples TRBV3-1 to TRBJ2-5; D perhaps matches TRBD2 (5 bases). The source material was CD4+ T cells from PBMCs. The CDR3 bases are TGTGCCAGCAGCCCGGGGTTCCGAGAGACCCAGTACTTC. Translating it yields CASSPGFRETQYF.